This entry describes one T cell receptor beta chain. Its specificity is not known. The ends lost 4 bases at V and 5 bases at J; junction bases unmatched: 6. Per the germline V gene, CDR1 is SNHLY and CDR2 is FYNNEI. The CDR3 is 15 amino acids. PCR employed 60 Vbeta and 13 Jbeta primers. Measured with immunoSEQ multiplex PCR; TCRdb has only the in-frame clones, and not every one. The sample consists of roughly 220,000 clones, about 75% of them appearing once. This sample was included in a study of cytomegalovirus exposure and HLA in healthy donors. General study points: Immune exposure data for these donors was limited to CMV serostatus. The authors enumerated 150 to 200 TCR beta chains as linked to cytomegalovirus.

The receptor's source is a woman younger than 45 in good health and CMV-seronegative. The sequenced sample was PBMCs. The chain carries TRBV2 and TRBJ1-1; TRBD1 aligns across 11 bases. This CDR3 is CASSVDRGRRTEAFF. CDR3 in DNA: TGTGCCAGCAGTGTGGACAGGGGGCGCCGGACTGAAGCTTTCTTT. Looking up the rest from reference TRBV2 and TRBJ1-1 gives the full variable domain: EPEVTQTPSHQVTQMGQEVILRCVPISNHLYFYWYRQILGQKVEFLVSFYNNEISEKSEIFDDQFSVERPDGSNFTLKIRSTKLEDSAMYFCASSVDRGRRTEAFFGQGTRLTVV.